This T cell receptor (beta chain) came from a study of blood T cell repertoires in COVID-19. Original processing methods: Estimation of nucleated cell counts was performed using reference gene primer amplification. The protocol was immunoSEQ multiplex PCR, while the TCRdb copy is restricted to in-frame clones and leaves out a portion. From that table come the V and J calls and clone size; the DNA was used to work out D and trimming. The sample carries about 200,000 clones, more than 80% recorded once. The CDR3 extends over 20 amino acids. Per germline, CDR1 MNHNS and CDR2 SASEGT. V gave up 1 base and J gave up 0 bases; unmatched junction bases: 10. Cohorts were determined from participant-reported clinical history. Two consecutive negative NP/OP PCR tests, clearance, or resolved symptoms defined Cohort 3 recovery.

The sequenced material came from PBMCs or T cells enriched from blood (not recorded which). The sequence came from a woman aged 18-30 years who had recovered from COVID-19. V usage is TRBV6-1 and J usage is TRBJ2-1, with 12 positions matching TRBD2. The CDR3 DNA follows: TGTGCCAGCAGTGAAGGTAGGAGACTAGCGGGGGAGAGCTCCTACAATGAGCAGTTCTTC. Translation gives CASSEGRRLAGESSYNEQFF.